Presented here are 12 T cell receptor beta chains from one specimen sequenced in a study of OX40 agonist ivuxolimab in advanced cancers. Profiling relied on immunoSEQ multiplex PCR, and the TCRdb table lists in-frame clones only, not all of them. The table records around 88,000 clones, approximately 90% of them present only once. Sequenced here: CD4+ or CD8+ T cells sorted from blood, sampled in a trial of the OX40 agonist ivuxolimab. Receptors were obtained from an adult with an advanced solid tumor such as melanoma, head and neck, liver or kidney cancer.

This clone was counted once. The rearrangement joins TRBV4-2 to TRBJ2-3; 7 bases are a match to TRBD2. Germline trimming cut 0 bases from V and 2 bases from J; bases unmatched to any gene: 5. Looked up from germline, CDR1 is LGHNA and CDR2 is YNFKEQ. The length of the CDR3 is 16 residues. The CDR3 region has the DNA TGTGCCAGCAGCCAAGATGGGCTAGCGGACACAGATACGCAGTATTTT. It codes for CASSQDGLADTDTQYF.

This clone showed up just once. This CDR3 is CASSLGTGALYGYTF. The CDR3 DNA follows: TGTGCCAGCAGTCTAGGGACAGGGGCTCTCTATGGCTACACCTTC. V usage is TRBV28 and J usage is TRBJ1-2, with 10 bases fitting TRBD1. J lost 4 bases, V lost 5 bases, and 7 bases had no gene match. Germline CDR1 and CDR2: MDHEN and SYDVKM. This CDR3 has 15 residues.

The chain joins TRBV10-3 to TRBJ1-1; D is perhaps TRBD1 (5 bases). The length of the CDR3 is 13 residues. CDR1 is ENHRY, CDR2 SYGVKD, per germline. Trimming took off 4 bases at V and 0 bases at J, with 6 bases between the two ends. In DNA, the CDR3 is TGTGCCATCAGTGGGGGGGTGAACACTGAAGCTTTCTTT. Translation: CAISGGVNTEAFF.

The rearrangement joins TRBV7-9 to TRBJ2-2; D gene unclear. V was pared by 5 bases and J by 6 bases, with 22 bases between. CDR1 SEHNR and CDR2 FQNEAQ come from the germline V gene (reference sequence). This CDR3 has 17 residues. CDR3 in amino acids: CASSHTRALGLSGELFF. DNA of the CDR3: TGTGCCAGCAGCCATACCCGGGCCCTCGGGTTGTCCGGGGAGCTGTTTTTT.

A single count supports this clone. J is TRBJ2-7 and V is TRBV6-1; D uncertain. The length of the CDR3 is 11 residues. V lost 7 bases to trimming and J lost 0 bases, with 4 bases between them. Germline values: CDR1 MNHNS, CDR2 SASEGT. The CDR3 region is CASTDSYEQYF. DNA of the CDR3: TGTGCCAGCACCGACTCCTACGAGCAGTACTTC.

V usage is TRBV19 and J usage is TRBJ1-5; D perhaps matches TRBD1 (6 bases). V dropped 0 bases and J dropped 7 bases, with 22 bases sitting between them. Germline CDR1 reads LNHDA; CDR2 reads SQIVND (reference sequence). CDR3 length: 18 residues. CDR3 coding DNA: TGTGCCAGTAGTATAGAAAGTACGGACAGAACTCGGGGGCAGCCCCAGCATTTT. Translated: CASSIESTDRTRGQPQHF.

This sequence joins TRBV6-5 and TRBJ2-1; TRBD2 aligns across 7 bases. Germline CDR1 reads MNHEY; CDR2 reads SVGAGI. The CDR3 is made up of 13 amino acids. V was clipped by 10 bases and J by 8 bases; unmatched bases: 11. The CDR3 DNA reads as TGTGCCACCGTCGACGGGAGGAAGCATGAGCAGTTCTTC. Translating it yields CATVDGRKHEQFF.

V gene TRBV15 combines with J gene TRBJ2-7, with D maybe TRBD1 (5 bases). The CDR3 consists of 13 residues. Between the trimmed V and J ends, which lost 2 bases and 9 bases, there was a span of 14 bases. Germline V CDR1 and CDR2: LNHNV, YYDKDF (reference sequence). The CDR3 DNA sequence: TGTGCCACCAGCAGACCTGACAGTCCCGGGCAGTACTTC. This encodes CATSRPDSPGQYF.

V gene TRBV7-6 combines with J gene TRBJ2-2, with 8 bases matching TRBD2. This CDR3 spans 15 amino acids. V was pared by 0 bases and J by 5 bases, with 2 bases of the junction left unmatched. The germline CDR1 and CDR2 sequences are SGHVS and FNYEAQ. The CDR3 protein is CASSLASGATGELFF. The CDR3 DNA is TGTGCCAGCAGCTTAGCTAGCGGGGCTACCGGGGAGCTGTTTTTT.

The rearrangement links TRBV5-1 to TRBJ2-3, with D unclear. Looked up from germline, CDR1 is SGHRS and CDR2 is YFSETQ. The CDR3 runs 12 residues. The V end was cut by 10 bases, the J end by 2 bases, with 11 bases between. CDR3 bases: TGCGCCTCCCACCAGGACACAGATACGCAGTATTTT. It specifies CASHQDTDTQYF.

The chain recombines TRBV6-6 with TRBJ2-1; 8 positions match TRBD1. In germline, CDR1 is MNHNY, CDR2 SVGAGI (reference sequence). There are 15 residues in the CDR3. The ends lost 3 bases at V and 6 bases at J; junction bases unmatched: 7. The CDR3 bases are TGTGCCAGCAGTTATTGGGACAGGCCGCTCAATGAGCAGTTCTTC. This encodes CASSYWDRPLNEQFF.

The rearrangement joins TRBV6-5 to TRBJ1-6; 8 bases match TRBD1. Losses at the gene ends were 6 bases for V and 6 bases for J; bases not matched to a gene: 4. Per germline, CDR1 MNHEY and CDR2 SVGAGI. This CDR3 has 14 amino acids. CDR3 residues: CASSLDRANSPLHF. CDR3 nucleotide sequence: TGTGCCAGCAGCCTGGACAGGGCTAATTCACCCCTCCACTTT.